This record covers a single T cell receptor beta chain. This sample was taken from a study of blood T cell repertoires in COVID-19. Whole-study context: Samples taken during acute and convalescent COVID-19 were collected in the United States, Italy and Spain. PBMCs, B-cell-depleted T cells, or T cells provided the cDNA or gDNA that made up the material.

Germline V CDR1 and CDR2: MDHEN, SYDVKM. J was trimmed by 6 bases and V by 7 bases; bases with no gene match: 8. This CDR3 is built from 14 residues. Original handling: Estimation of nucleated cell counts was performed using reference gene primer amplification. This table comes from immunoSEQ multiplex PCR, and its TCRdb copy is limited to in-frame clones, with some not included. The DNA gave D and trimming, while V, J and clone size come from that table. The sample holds around 180,000 clones, about 88% seen once. This TCR was sampled from a woman in her twenties or thirties with active or convalescent COVID-19. The sample taken for sequencing was peripheral blood. The V and J genes are TRBV28 and TRBJ1-5; TRBD1 matches at 8 bases. The CDR3 here is CASTSGGAGQPQHF. The CDR3 bases are TGTGCCAGCACCTCAGGGGGCGCGGGTCAGCCCCAGCATTTT.